Listed below are T cell receptor beta chains from one sample, sequenced in a study of shared clonotypes between healthy human individuals. Only in-frame clones appear in the TCRdb table, and some are missing; sequencing was by immunoSEQ multiplex PCR. The repertoire includes hundreds of thousands of clones, about 92% of them detected once, and about 24% sits in the top ten. Input material: naive CD8+ T cells sorted from blood. The receptor source for this set is a man between 25 and 39 years old in good health. The CDR3 runs from the conserved cysteine through the conserved F or W. Each record gives: J gene, V gene, D gene, clone size, CDR3 length, CDR3 protein, CDR3 DNA. The D gene is left open where the match is weak. Not every row has a clone size; where given, it reads once, few, many or a size class.

J: TRBJ2-7
V: TRBV28
D: .
size: once
length: 14
CDR3: CASSLRGRGYEQYF
DNA: TGTGCCAGCAGTTTAAGAGGGAGAGGGTACGAGCAGTACTTC

J: TRBJ1-5
V: TRBV27
D: .
size: .
length: 16
CDR3: CASSLGTGGYNQPQHF
DNA: TGTGCCAGCAGTTTAGGTACAGGTGGATACAATCAGCCCCAGCATTTT

J: TRBJ2-7
V: TRBV5-1
D: TRBD1
size: once
length: 18
CDR3: CASSLAGTGTLISYEQYF
DNA: TGCGCCAGCAGCTTGGCCGGGACAGGGACACTTATCTCCTACGAGCAGTACTTC

J: TRBJ2-7
V: TRBV14
D: TRBD2
size: .
length: 14
CDR3: CASSQGGRAYEQYF
DNA: TGTGCCAGCAGCCAGGGCGGGAGGGCGTACGAGCAGTACTTC

J: TRBJ2-1
V: TRBV28
D: .
size: .
length: 16
CDR3: CASSPAGGLSYNEQFF
DNA: TGTGCCAGCAGCCCGGCTGGGGGGCTCTCCTACAATGAGCAGTTCTTC

J: TRBJ2-3
V: TRBV10-1
D: .
size: .
length: 13
CDR3: CASTGSGTDTQYF
DNA: TGCGCCAGCACCGGTTCCGGCACAGATACGCAGTATTTT

J: TRBJ2-5
V: TRBV7-6
D: TRBD2
size: .
length: 18
CDR3: CASSLKGTSGSGGETQYF
DNA: TGTGCCAGCAGCTTAAAGGGGACTAGCGGGAGTGGGGGAGAGACCCAGTACTTC

J: TRBJ2-3
V: TRBV27
D: .
size: .
length: 14
CDR3: CASSTTRQTDTQYF
DNA: TGTGCCAGCAGTACCACTCGACAGACAGATACGCAGTATTTT

J: TRBJ2-3
V: TRBV7-6
D: TRBD2
size: once
length: 16
CDR3: CASSCLERECTDTQYF
DNA: TGTGCCAGCAGCTGCCTTGAGCGGGAGTGCACAGATACGCAGTATTTT

J: TRBJ1-1
V: TRBV27
D: TRBD1
size: .
length: 15
CDR3: CASSKYGTAYNEAFF
DNA: TGTGCCAGCAGTAAATACGGGACAGCCTATAACGAAGCTTTCTTT

J: TRBJ2-5
V: TRBV7-9
D: .
size: .
length: 15
CDR3: CASSPPGIGQETQYF
DNA: TGTGCCAGCAGCCCCCCAGGGATTGGGCAAGAGACCCAGTACTTC

J: TRBJ2-7
V: TRBV29-1
D: .
size: .
length: 11
CDR3: CSGQQGYEQYF
DNA: TGCAGCGGACAACAGGGCTACGAGCAGTACTTC

J: TRBJ2-1
V: TRBV19
D: TRBD2
size: .
length: 15
CDR3: CASSMAGGTYNEQFF
DNA: TGTGCCAGTAGTATGGCGGGGGGGACCTACAATGAGCAGTTCTTC

J: TRBJ2-1
V: TRBV12-5
D: .
size: .
length: 12
CDR3: CASGLTRDEQFF
DNA: TGTGCTAGTGGTTTGACGAGGGATGAGCAGTTCTTC

J: TRBJ2-5
V: TRBV27
D: TRBD2
size: .
length: 15
CDR3: CASRGLAGVGETQYF
DNA: TGTGCCAGCAGGGGGCTAGCGGGAGTTGGAGAGACCCAGTACTTC

J: TRBJ2-1
V: TRBV7-3
D: .
size: few
length: 14
CDR3: CASSLPDSYNEQFF
DNA: TGTGCCAGCAGCTTACCGGACAGCTACAATGAGCAGTTCTTC

J: TRBJ2-7
V: TRBV4-1
D: .
size: once
length: 15
CDR3: CASSEGNRKAGEQYF
DNA: TGCGCCAGCAGCGAAGGGAACCGAAAGGCCGGCGAGCAGTACTTC

J: TRBJ2-1
V: TRBV5-4
D: .
size: .
length: 14
CDR3: CASSWRNRDNEQFF
DNA: TGTGCCAGCAGTTGGCGCAACAGAGACAATGAGCAGTTCTTC

J: TRBJ2-1
V: TRBV29-1
D: TRBD2
size: once
length: 16
CDR3: CSVDGGLLLSYNEQFF
DNA: TGCAGCGTTGACGGGGGACTACTCCTTTCCTACAATGAGCAGTTCTTC

J: TRBJ2-1
V: TRBV5-1
D: TRBD2
size: .
length: 16
CDR3: CASSLVIAGSRNEQFF
DNA: TGCGCCAGCAGCTTGGTAATAGCGGGAAGCCGCAATGAGCAGTTCTTC

J: TRBJ2-1
V: TRBV15
D: TRBD2
size: .
length: 17
CDR3: CATSGYSGGSSYNEQFF
DNA: TGTGCCACCAGCGGTTACAGCGGGGGTAGCTCCTACAATGAGCAGTTCTTC

J: TRBJ2-1
V: TRBV27
D: .
size: .
length: 16
CDR3: CASSVNSVHSYNEQFF
DNA: TGTGCCAGCAGTGTCAATAGCGTACACTCCTACAATGAGCAGTTCTTC

J: TRBJ2-3
V: TRBV28
D: .
size: .
length: 11
CDR3: CASPEPDTQYF
DNA: TGTGCCAGTCCCGAGCCAGATACGCAGTATTTT

J: TRBJ2-7
V: TRBV7-8
D: .
size: .
length: 12
CDR3: CASSSPSYEQYF
DNA: TGTGCCAGCAGCTCCCCGTCCTACGAGCAGTACTTC

J: TRBJ2-3
V: TRBV9
D: TRBD1
size: once
length: 18
CDR3: CASTPAGTGPYSTDTQYF
DNA: TGTGCCAGCACCCCTGCGGGGACAGGGCCGTATAGCACAGATACGCAGTATTTT

J: TRBJ2-7
V: TRBV6-1
D: .
size: once
length: 14
CDR3: CASSESGQGYEQYF
DNA: TGTGCCAGCAGTGAATCGGGCCAGGGGTACGAGCAGTACTTC

J: TRBJ1-3
V: TRBV2
D: .
size: .
length: 14
CDR3: CASSTGSSGNTIYF
DNA: TGTGCCAGCAGTACAGGGAGCTCTGGAAACACCATATATTTT

J: TRBJ2-7
V: TRBV27
D: .
size: .
length: 16
CDR3: CASSLSQGGPIYEQYF
DNA: TGTGCCAGCAGTTTATCTCAAGGAGGACCTATCTACGAGCAGTACTTC

J: TRBJ2-1
V: TRBV27
D: .
size: .
length: 12
CDR3: CASSLEGVEQFF
DNA: TGTGCCAGCAGTTTAGAGGGGGTTGAGCAGTTCTTC

J: TRBJ2-7
V: TRBV6-5
D: TRBD1
size: .
length: 13
CDR3: CASSFGTAYEQYF
DNA: TGTGCCAGCAGTTTTGGGACAGCCTACGAGCAGTACTTC

J: TRBJ2-1
V: TRBV11-2
D: TRBD2
size: .
length: 17
CDR3: CASSLGSGAGVLNEQFF
DNA: TGTGCCAGCAGCTTAGGATCGGGAGCGGGAGTTCTCAATGAGCAGTTCTTC

J: TRBJ2-7
V: TRBV6-5
D: TRBD1
size: .
length: 14
CDR3: CASSMDRGPYEQYF
DNA: TGTGCCAGCAGTATGGACAGGGGCCCCTACGAGCAGTACTTC

J: TRBJ2-1
V: TRBV4-1
D: .
size: .
length: 11
CDR3: CASSNGNEQFF
DNA: TGCGCCAGCAGCAATGGGAATGAGCAGTTCTTC

J: TRBJ2-7
V: TRBV7-9
D: TRBD2
size: .
length: 18
CDR3: CASSLRLALATMVYEQYF
DNA: TGTGCCAGCAGCCTCAGACTAGCGCTCGCGACGATGGTCTACGAGCAGTACTTC

J: TRBJ2-4
V: TRBV7-9
D: .
size: .
length: 19
CDR3: CASSLGTGSLSIAKNIQYF
DNA: TGTGCCAGCAGCTTAGGAACAGGGAGCCTCTCTATAGCCAAAAACATTCAGTACTTC

J: TRBJ1-2
V: TRBV7-9
D: .
size: .
length: 16
CDR3: CASSSQLEQRIYGYTF
DNA: TGTGCCAGCAGCTCCCAATTGGAACAGAGAATCTATGGCTACACCTTC

J: TRBJ2-4
V: TRBV14
D: .
size: .
length: 13
CDR3: CASSLSHPGIQYF
DNA: TGTGCCAGCAGCCTCTCCCACCCGGGCATTCAGTACTTC

J: TRBJ2-1
V: TRBV9
D: TRBD2
size: .
length: 17
CDR3: CASSLYGTSGAYNEQFF
DNA: TGTGCCAGCAGCTTGTATGGGACTAGCGGGGCCTACAATGAGCAGTTCTTC

J: TRBJ1-5
V: TRBV27
D: .
size: .
length: 14
CDR3: CASSLGQGRRPQHF
DNA: TGTGCCAGCAGTTTAGGGCAGGGCCGCCGACCCCAGCATTTT

J: TRBJ2-7
V: TRBV7-9
D: .
size: .
length: 13
CDR3: CASSDGPRTEQYF
DNA: TGTGCCAGCAGTGACGGTCCCCGTACCGAGCAGTACTTC

J: TRBJ1-2
V: TRBV6-5
D: .
size: .
length: 14
CDR3: CASSPRGGDYGYTF
DNA: TGTGCCAGCAGTCCCCGCGGAGGTGACTATGGCTACACCTTC

J: TRBJ2-7
V: TRBV2
D: .
size: .
length: 14
CDR3: CASSENGRLNEQYF
DNA: TGTGCCAGCAGTGAAAATGGGCGGCTCAACGAGCAGTACTTC

J: TRBJ2-7
V: TRBV2
D: .
size: .
length: 13
CDR3: CASRTSPAYEQYF
DNA: TGTGCCAGCAGGACTTCCCCCGCCTACGAGCAGTACTTC

J: TRBJ2-3
V: TRBV28
D: TRBD1
size: .
length: 16
CDR3: CASRIRQGASTDTQYF
DNA: TGTGCCAGCAGGATAAGACAGGGGGCTAGCACAGATACGCAGTATTTT

J: TRBJ1-1
V: TRBV29-1
D: .
size: .
length: 12
CDR3: CSVAGQTEEAFF
DNA: TGCAGCGTTGCGGGCCAGACTGAGGAAGCTTTCTTT

J: TRBJ2-5
V: TRBV25-1
D: TRBD2
size: .
length: 18
CDR3: CASSVGLAGGVEQETQYF
DNA: TGTGCCAGCAGTGTAGGACTAGCGGGAGGGGTTGAACAAGAGACCCAGTACTTC

J: TRBJ1-1
V: TRBV19
D: .
size: .
length: 13
CDR3: CASNDMMNTEAFF
DNA: TGTGCCAGCAACGACATGATGAACACTGAAGCTTTCTTT

J: TRBJ2-1
V: TRBV29-1
D: TRBD2
size: .
length: 17
CDR3: CSVEEPASGSLYNEQFF
DNA: TGCAGCGTTGAAGAACCGGCTAGCGGGAGCCTATACAATGAGCAGTTCTTC

J: TRBJ2-7
V: TRBV5-4
D: .
size: .
length: 14
CDR3: CASNDRYGAYEQYF
DNA: TGTGCCAGCAACGACCGGTATGGGGCCTACGAGCAGTACTTC

J: TRBJ1-5
V: TRBV7-6
D: .
size: .
length: 13
CDR3: CASSFKPDQPQHF
DNA: TGTGCCAGCAGCTTCAAACCAGATCAGCCCCAGCATTTT